This T cell receptor (beta chain) was captured by sequencing in a study of T cell repertoires in cytomegalovirus infection. At the level of the study: Matching HLA type and CMV infection were both indicated by public TCR beta signatures. Study-level points and caveats: Carriers of CMV plus the relevant HLA were identified by cumulative public TCR beta family frequency. Across the ex vivo response, the dominant clonotypes were HLA-C-restricted CMV-specific TCR beta clonotypes.

TCRdb re-derived calls from the reads in MiXCR, one entry per CDR3 protein. The table has around 450,000 distinct CDR3 sequences, roughly a third seen once. The CDR3 has 12 residues. The germline V gene has CDR1 DFQATT and CDR2 SNEGSKA (reference sequence). V shed 3 bases and J shed 4 bases, with 8 bases lying between them. In this sample, this clonotype turned up a few times. What it recognizes is unknown. The chain recombines TRBV20-1 with TRBJ2-3, with TRBD2 as a possible D gene (6 bases). Sequencing was performed on PBMCs. The receptor was derived from a human donor in good health (CMV status not recorded). Some clones in this sample may be carry-over from other donors' samples. The CDR3 bases are TGCAGTGCTAGGTCGGGAGCAGATACGCAGTATTTT. Translated, it gives CSARSGADTQYF.